What follows are 13 T cell receptor beta chains derived from one specimen sequenced in a study of early T cells in non-severe SARS-CoV-2 infection. One entry per CDR3 protein, called by TCRdb with MiXCR from the 5' RACE reads. The sample carries over 45,000 distinct CDR3 sequences, about 16% recorded once. Sample: whole blood, taken at baseline. Receptors originate from an adult who was a healthcare worker with PCR-confirmed SARS-CoV-2 infection or an uninfected control (not recorded which).

This clonotype was detected only a few times. The rearrangement joins TRBV11-2 to TRBJ2-1; 8 positions agree with TRBD1. CDR1 SGHAT and CDR2 FQNNGV come from the germline V gene. With 2 bases clipped from V and 9 bases from J, the junction kept 12 bases outside the gene matches. The CDR3 loop spans 16 amino acids. The CDR3 DNA is TGTGCCAGCAGCTTAAGGTTGGGCAGGGGGCGAGGTGAGCAGTTCTTC. This gives the protein CASSLRLGRGRGEQFF.

The sample holds a few counts of this clonotype. This chain connects TRBV7-3 to TRBJ2-1, with TRBD1 identical over 12 bases. CDR1 SGHTA and CDR2 FQGTGA come from the germline V gene. This CDR3 is 16 amino acids long. The V gene end was trimmed by 4 bases and the J gene end by 4 bases; junction bases not matched to a gene: 5. The CDR3 DNA reads as TGTGCCAGCAGCTCCCAGGGACAGGGGGCGTACAATGAGCAGTTCTTC. This encodes CASSSQGQGAYNEQFF.

Note on this clonotype: One end of the junction fails to match germline, which may point to a read error. This chain joins TRBV2 and TRBJ2-1, with a tentative D call TRBD2 (5 bases). This CDR3 region has 18 residues. The germline CDR1 and CDR2 sequences are SNHLY and FYNNEI. The DNA of the CDR3 is TGTACCAGCAGTGGACTGGAAGGAACACAAGCCCGAAGTGGTGAGCAGTTCTTC. Its protein is CTSSGLEGTQARSGEQFF.

This chain connects TRBV7-2 to TRBJ2-1, with 9 positions matching TRBD2. Trimming at V came to 3 bases and at J to 9 bases, leaving 6 bases not matched to a gene. Germline values: CDR1 SGHTA, CDR2 FQGNSA. CDR3 length: 14 residues. The CDR3 sequence: CASSLLAGSGEQFF. The CDR3 DNA reads as TGTGCCAGCAGCTTGCTAGCGGGGTCGGGTGAGCAGTTCTTC.

This clonotype was observed a handful of times. This rearrangement joins TRBV7-6 to TRBJ2-2; 10 bases are a match to TRBD2. Germline loops: CDR1 SGHVS, CDR2 FNYEAQ. This CDR3 is built from 15 residues. Trimming took 3 bases from V and 6 from J; bases not matched to a gene: 4. The CDR3 DNA follows: TGTGCCAGCAGCTTCGGCCTAGCGGGAGCCGGGGAGCTGTTTTTT. Its protein product is CASSFGLAGAGELFF.

The table lists this clonotype with a few counts. The genes are TRBV3-1 and TRBJ2-3; D unclear. The V and J ends lost 1 base and 3 bases respectively, with 14 bases between them. This CDR3 has 16 residues. Germline V lookup: CDR1 LGHDT, CDR2 YNNKEL (reference sequence). CDR3 in amino acids: CASSQVHGGPTDTQYF. CDR3 sequence (DNA): TGTGCCAGCAGCCAAGTACACGGCGGCCCTACAGATACGCAGTATTTT.

This chain connects TRBV20-1 to TRBJ2-7; 7 nucleotides agree with TRBD1. V lost 5 bases, J lost 3 bases, and 13 bases stayed unmatched. This CDR3 spans 15 amino acids. In germline, CDR1 is DFQATT, CDR2 SNEGSKA (reference sequence). This CDR3 is CSAGGVQQGHYEQYF. As DNA, the CDR3 is TGCAGTGCTGGGGGAGTGCAACAGGGGCACTACGAGCAGTACTTC.

A single count supports this clonotype. The chain is built from TRBV6-5 and TRBJ2-6; TRBD2 is a possible D gene (6 bases). This CDR3 has 16 amino acids. V lost 5 bases and J 4 bases, leaving 15 bases between the germline ends. CDR1 and CDR2 from the germline V gene are MNHEY and SVGAGI. The CDR3 protein is CASSPYAGPGANVLTF. As DNA, the CDR3 is TGTGCCAGCAGTCCCTATGCGGGGCCGGGGGCCAACGTCCTGACTTTC.

The J gene is TRBJ2-4, the V gene TRBV7-9, with D perhaps TRBD2 (6 bases). Germline V gives CDR1 SEHNR, CDR2 FQNEAQ (reference sequence). The CDR3 consists of 16 residues. V lost 2 bases and J lost 6, with 17 bases in between. The CDR3 DNA sequence: TGTGCCAGCAGCTTATGGCGCACGGGGGTTACAAACATTCAGTACTTC. It is translated as CASSLWRTGVTNIQYF.

J is TRBJ2-7 and V is TRBV4-2; D could derive from TRBD1 or TRBD2 (5 bases each). Germline CDR1 and CDR2: LGHNA and YNFKEQ. The CDR3 has 15 amino acids. The ends were cut back, 0 bases at V and 4 bases at J, with 13 bases in the middle. In DNA form, the CDR3 reads TGTGCCAGCAGCCAAGATCCGGGACCAGGGTACGAGCAGTACTTC. It is translated as CASSQDPGPGYEQYF.

This clonotype was observed at least ten times. For the CDR3, the DNA is TGTGCCACCGCAGGGTTCACTAATGAAAAACTGTTTTTT. Its translation is CATAGFTNEKLFF. The V gene is TRBV15, the J gene TRBJ1-4, with D possibly being TRBD1 (5 bases). This CDR3 comprises 13 residues. Trimming cost V 8 bases and J 2 bases, with 9 bases left between them. CDR1 LNHNV and CDR2 YYDKDF come from the germline V gene (reference sequence).

The table lists this clonotype with a count of one. The chain combines TRBV2 with TRBJ1-1, with a possible D match to TRBD1 (5 bases). This CDR3 is 14 amino acids long. Per the germline V gene, CDR1 is SNHLY and CDR2 is FYNNEI. The V and J ends lost 4 bases and 0 bases respectively, with 9 bases between them. CDR3 nucleotides: TGTGCCAGCAGTGGACAGCGGATGAACACTGAAGCTTTCTTT. This translates into CASSGQRMNTEAFF.

This clonotype was seen a few times. This chain links TRBV7-8 with TRBJ2-7, with TRBD1 matching over 8 bases. Germline V gene lookup returns CDR1 SGHVS and CDR2 FQNEAQ. The V gene end was trimmed by 0 bases and the J gene end by 4 bases; junction bases not matched to a gene: 5. The CDR3 is made up of 15 amino acids. The CDR3 DNA reads as TGTGCCAGCAGCTTAGCGTCAGGGGGCGTTTACGAGCAGTACTTC. It is translated as CASSLASGGVYEQYF.